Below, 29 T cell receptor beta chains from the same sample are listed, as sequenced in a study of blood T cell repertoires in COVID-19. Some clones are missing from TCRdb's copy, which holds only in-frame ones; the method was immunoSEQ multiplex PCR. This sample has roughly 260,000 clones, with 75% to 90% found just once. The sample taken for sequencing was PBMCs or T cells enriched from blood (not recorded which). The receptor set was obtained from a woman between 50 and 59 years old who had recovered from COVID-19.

The CDR3 is CASSPTGVRQETQYF. The CDR3 DNA is TGTGCCAGCAGTCCAACGGGAGTGCGGCAAGAGACCCAGTACTTC. The rearrangement joins TRBV28 to TRBJ2-5; tentatively, D is TRBD2 (6 bases). V lost 5 bases and J 2 bases, leaving 15 bases between the germline ends. Germline loops: CDR1 MDHEN, CDR2 SYDVKM. This CDR3 spans 15 amino acids.

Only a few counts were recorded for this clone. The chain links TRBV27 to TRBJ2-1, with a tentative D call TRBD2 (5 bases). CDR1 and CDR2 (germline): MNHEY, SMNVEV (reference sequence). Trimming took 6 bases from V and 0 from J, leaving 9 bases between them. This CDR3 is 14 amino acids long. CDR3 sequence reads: CASRLGSSYNEQFF. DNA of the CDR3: TGTGCCAGCAGACTAGGGAGCTCCTACAATGAGCAGTTCTTC.

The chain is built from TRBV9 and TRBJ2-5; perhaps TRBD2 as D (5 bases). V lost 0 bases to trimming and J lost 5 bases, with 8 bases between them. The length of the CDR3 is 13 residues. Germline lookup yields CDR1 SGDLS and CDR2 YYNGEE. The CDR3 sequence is CASSVGTGETQYF. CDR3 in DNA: TGTGCCAGCAGCGTAGGTACGGGGGAGACCCAGTACTTC.

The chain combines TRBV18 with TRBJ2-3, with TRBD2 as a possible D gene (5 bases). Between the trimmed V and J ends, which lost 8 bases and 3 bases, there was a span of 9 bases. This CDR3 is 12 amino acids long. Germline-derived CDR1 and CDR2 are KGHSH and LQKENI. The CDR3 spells CASQDSTDTQYF. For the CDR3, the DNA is TGTGCCAGCCAGGACTCAACAGATACGCAGTATTTT.

The CDR3 region has the DNA TGTGCCATCAGGGACAGGGAGGACTATGGCTACACCTTC. Its translation: CAIRDREDYGYTF. V gene TRBV10-3 combines with J gene TRBJ1-2, with 8 bases aligning to TRBD1. The CDR3 totals 13 residues. Germline loops: CDR1 ENHRY, CDR2 SYGVKD. Trimming took 6 bases from V and 3 from J; bases not matched to a gene: 3.

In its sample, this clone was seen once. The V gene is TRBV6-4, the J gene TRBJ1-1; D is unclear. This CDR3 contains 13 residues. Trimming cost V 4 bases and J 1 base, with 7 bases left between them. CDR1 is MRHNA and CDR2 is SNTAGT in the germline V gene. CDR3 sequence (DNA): TGTGCCAGCAGTGTTGAGGCGAACACTGAAGCTTTCTTT. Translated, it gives CASSVEANTEAFF.

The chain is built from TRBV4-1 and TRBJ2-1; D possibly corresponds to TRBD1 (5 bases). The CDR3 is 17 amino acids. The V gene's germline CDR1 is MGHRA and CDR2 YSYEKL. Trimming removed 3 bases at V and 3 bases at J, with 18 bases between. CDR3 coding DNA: TGCGCCAGCAGCCATCTTCTAGGGGCAAGGGACTACAATGAGCAGTTCTTC. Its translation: CASSHLLGARDYNEQFF.

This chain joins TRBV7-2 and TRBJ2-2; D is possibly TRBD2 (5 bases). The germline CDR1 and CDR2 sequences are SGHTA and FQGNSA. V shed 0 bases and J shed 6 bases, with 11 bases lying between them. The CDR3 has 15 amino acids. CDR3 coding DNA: TGTGCCAGCAGCTTAGCGTGGGGAGCTTCCGGGGAGCTGTTTTTT. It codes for CASSLAWGASGELFF.

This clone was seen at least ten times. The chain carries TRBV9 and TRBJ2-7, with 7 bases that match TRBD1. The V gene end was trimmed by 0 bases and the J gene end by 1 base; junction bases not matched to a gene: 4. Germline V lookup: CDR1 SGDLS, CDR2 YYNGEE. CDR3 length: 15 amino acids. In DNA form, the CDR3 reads TGTGCCAGCAGCGTAGCAGGGGGTGGTTCCTACGAGCAGTACTTC. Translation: CASSVAGGGSYEQYF.

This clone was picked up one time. The CDR3 nucleotides read TGTGCCAGCAGTGGGGTCAGGGGAACCTACAATGAGCAGTTCTTC. Protein product: CASSGVRGTYNEQFF. The chain is built from TRBV7-6 and TRBJ2-1; possible D gene TRBD1, 6 bases. The CDR3 loop spans 15 amino acids. V was clipped by 6 bases and J by 2 bases, with 14 bases between them. Germline V CDR1 and CDR2: SGHVS, FNYEAQ.

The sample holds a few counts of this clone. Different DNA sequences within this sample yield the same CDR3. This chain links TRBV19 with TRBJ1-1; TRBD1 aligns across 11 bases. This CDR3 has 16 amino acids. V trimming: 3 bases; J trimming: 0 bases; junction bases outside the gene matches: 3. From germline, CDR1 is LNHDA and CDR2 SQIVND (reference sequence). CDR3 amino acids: CASSIRTGGMNTEAFF. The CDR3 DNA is TGTGCCAGTAGTATCCGGACAGGGGGCATGAACACTGAAGCTTTCTTT.

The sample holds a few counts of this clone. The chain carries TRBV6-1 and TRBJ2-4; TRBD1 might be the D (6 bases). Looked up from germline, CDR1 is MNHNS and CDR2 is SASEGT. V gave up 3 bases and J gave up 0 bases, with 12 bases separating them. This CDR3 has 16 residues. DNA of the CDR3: TGTGCCAGCAGTGACGGGACAAGCCAAGCCAAAAACATTCAGTACTTC. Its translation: CASSDGTSQAKNIQYF.

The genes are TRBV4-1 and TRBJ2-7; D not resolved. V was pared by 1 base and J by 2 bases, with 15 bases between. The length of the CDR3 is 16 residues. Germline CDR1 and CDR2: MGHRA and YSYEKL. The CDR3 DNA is TGCGCCAGCAGCCAAGCTCCCCACACAGACCCCTACGAGCAGTACTTC. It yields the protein CASSQAPHTDPYEQYF.

For the CDR3, the DNA is TGTGCCAGCAGCGGACAGGGGCCTGGGGAGCTGTTTTTT. Its translation is CASSGQGPGELFF. The chain carries TRBV27 and TRBJ2-2, with TRBD1 identical over 9 bases. The germline gives CDR1 MNHEY, CDR2 SMNVEV (reference sequence). After removal of 6 bases from V and 8 bases from J, the junction contained 4 bases not matched to a gene. The length of the CDR3 is 13 residues.

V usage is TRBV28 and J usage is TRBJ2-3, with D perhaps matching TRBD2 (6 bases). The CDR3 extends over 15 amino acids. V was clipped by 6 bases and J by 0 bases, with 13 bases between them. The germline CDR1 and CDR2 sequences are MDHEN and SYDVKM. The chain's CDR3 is CASRYVGTSTDTQYF. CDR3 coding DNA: TGTGCCAGCAGATATGTAGGGACTAGCACAGATACGCAGTATTTT.

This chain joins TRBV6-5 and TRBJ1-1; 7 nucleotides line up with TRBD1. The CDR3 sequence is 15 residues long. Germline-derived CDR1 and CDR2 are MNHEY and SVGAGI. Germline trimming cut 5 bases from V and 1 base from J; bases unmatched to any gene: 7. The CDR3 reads CASSRGQVGNTEAFF. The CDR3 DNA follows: TGTGCCAGCAGTCGTGGACAGGTGGGGAACACTGAAGCTTTCTTT.

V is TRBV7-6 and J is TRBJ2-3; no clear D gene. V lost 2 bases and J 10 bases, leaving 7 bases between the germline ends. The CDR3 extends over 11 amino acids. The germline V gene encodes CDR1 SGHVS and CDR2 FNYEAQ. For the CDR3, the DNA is TGTGCCAGCAGCTTATTCCAGGCGCAGTATTTT. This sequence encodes CASSLFQAQYF.

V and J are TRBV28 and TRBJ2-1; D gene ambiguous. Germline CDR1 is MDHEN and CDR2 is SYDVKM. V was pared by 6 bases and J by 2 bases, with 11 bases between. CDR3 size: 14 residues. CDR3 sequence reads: CASRRLPAYNEQFF. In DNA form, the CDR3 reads TGTGCCAGCAGGCGCCTCCCCGCCTACAATGAGCAGTTCTTC.

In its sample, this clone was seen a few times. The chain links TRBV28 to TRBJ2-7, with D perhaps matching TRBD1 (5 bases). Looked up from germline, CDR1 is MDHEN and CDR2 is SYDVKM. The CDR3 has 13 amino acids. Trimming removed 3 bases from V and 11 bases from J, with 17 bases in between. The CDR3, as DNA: TGTGCCAGCAGTTTGAGGTTGGGGCTACCTAAGTACTTC. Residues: CASSLRLGLPKYF.

CDR3 protein: CASSPDRDEQYF. The CDR3 coding sequence is TGTGCCAGCAGTCCCGACAGGGACGAGCAGTACTTC. The V call is TRBV28, the J call TRBJ2-7, with 7 bases lining up with TRBD1. The CDR3 totals 12 residues. In germline, CDR1 is MDHEN, CDR2 SYDVKM. Losses at the gene ends were 5 bases for V and 5 bases for J; bases not matched to a gene: 3.

CDR3 bases: TGTGCCAGCGGGACAGGTAGCTCCTATAATTCACCCCTCCACTTT. Translation gives CASGTGSSYNSPLHF. The chain recombines TRBV28 with TRBJ1-6; 8 nucleotides agree with TRBD1. V shed 8 bases, J shed 0 bases, and the junction held 3 bases outside the gene matches. Germline V gene sequence: CDR1 MDHEN, CDR2 SYDVKM. The length of the CDR3 is 15 residues.

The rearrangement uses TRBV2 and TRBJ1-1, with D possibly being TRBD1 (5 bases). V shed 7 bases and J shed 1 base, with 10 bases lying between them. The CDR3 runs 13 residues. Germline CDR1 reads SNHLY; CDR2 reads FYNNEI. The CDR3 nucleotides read TGTGCCAGCACATTTACAGGGAACACTGAAGCTTTCTTT. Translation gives CASTFTGNTEAFF.

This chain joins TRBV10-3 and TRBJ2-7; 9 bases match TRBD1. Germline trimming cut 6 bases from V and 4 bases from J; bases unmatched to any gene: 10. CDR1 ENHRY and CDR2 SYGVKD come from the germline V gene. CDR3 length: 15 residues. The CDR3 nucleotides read TGTGCCATCAGGACTTCAACAGGACAGGGGTACGAGCAGTACTTC. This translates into CAIRTSTGQGYEQYF.

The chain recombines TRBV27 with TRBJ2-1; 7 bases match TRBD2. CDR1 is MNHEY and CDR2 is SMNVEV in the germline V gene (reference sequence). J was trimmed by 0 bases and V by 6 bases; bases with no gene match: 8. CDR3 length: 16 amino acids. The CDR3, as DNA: TGTGCCAGCAGCCTACTAGCGCCAAGCTCCTACAATGAGCAGTTCTTC. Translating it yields CASSLLAPSSYNEQFF.

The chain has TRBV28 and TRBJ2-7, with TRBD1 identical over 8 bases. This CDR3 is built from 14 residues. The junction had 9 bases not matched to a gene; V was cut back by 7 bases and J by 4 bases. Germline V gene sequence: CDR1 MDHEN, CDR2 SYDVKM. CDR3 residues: CASTKGQGTYEQYF. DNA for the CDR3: TGTGCCAGCACCAAAGGACAGGGTACTTACGAGCAGTACTTC.

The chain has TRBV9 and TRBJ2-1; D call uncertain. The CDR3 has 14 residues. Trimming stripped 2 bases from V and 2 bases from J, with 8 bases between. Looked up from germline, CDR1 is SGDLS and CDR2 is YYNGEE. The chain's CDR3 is CASSVQNTYNEQFF. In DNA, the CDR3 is TGTGCCAGCAGCGTCCAAAACACCTACAATGAGCAGTTCTTC.

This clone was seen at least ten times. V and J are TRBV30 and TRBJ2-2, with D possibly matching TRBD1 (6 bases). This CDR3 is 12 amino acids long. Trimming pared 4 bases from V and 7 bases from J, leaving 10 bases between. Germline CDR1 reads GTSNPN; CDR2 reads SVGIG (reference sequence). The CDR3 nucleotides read TGTGCCTGGAACAGGGTTAACGGGGAGCTGTTTTTT. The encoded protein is CAWNRVNGELFF.

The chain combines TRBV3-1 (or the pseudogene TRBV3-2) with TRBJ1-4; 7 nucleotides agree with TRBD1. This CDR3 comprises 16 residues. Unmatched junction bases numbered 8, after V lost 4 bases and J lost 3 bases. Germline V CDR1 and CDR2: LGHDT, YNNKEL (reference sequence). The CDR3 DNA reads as TGTGCCAGCAGCCTAAGACAGGGTCGCGCTAATGAAAAACTGTTTTTT. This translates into CASSLRQGRANEKLFF.

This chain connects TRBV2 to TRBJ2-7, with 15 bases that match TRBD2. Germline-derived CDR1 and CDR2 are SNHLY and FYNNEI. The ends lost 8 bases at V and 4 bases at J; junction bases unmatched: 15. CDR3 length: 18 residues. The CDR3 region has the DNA TGTGCCAGCGCTCGTACTTGGTGGGGGACTAGCGGGAGGTACGAGCAGTACTTC. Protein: CASARTWWGTSGRYEQYF.